These 8 T cell receptor beta chains were sequenced from one sample in a study of post-analysis software for immune sequencing data. General study points: Several TRBV segments were more frequent in patients than controls; TRBV5-6, TRBV5-1 and TRBV20-1 belonged to this group.

The library was made from cDNA and included unique molecular identifiers. MiXCR was run by TCRdb on the PCR reads, yielding one entry per CDR3 protein. The sample shows some 260,000 distinct CDR3 sequences, 35% to 45% of them seen only once. Which antigens these TCRs recognize remains unknown. The specimen was blood. These receptors came from a girl between 10 and 17 years old with multiple sclerosis.

The chain carries TRBV5-1 and TRBJ2-2; D may correspond to TRBD1 or TRBD2 (6 bases each). Deletions cut 7 bases from V and 4 bases from J, with 11 bases between. CDR1 and CDR2 (germline): SGHRS, YFSETQ. The CDR3 is 13 amino acids. The CDR3 sequence is CASRTGATGELFF. The CDR3 region has the DNA TGCGCCAGCCGGACGGGGGCCACCGGGGAGCTGTTTTTT. Based on the CDR3 plus reference TRBV5-1 and TRBJ2-2, the full variable domain is KAGVTQTPRYLIKTRGQQVTLSCSPISGHRSVSWYQQTPGQGLQFLFEYFSETQRNKGNFPGRFSGRQFSNSRSEMNVSTLELGDSALYLCASRTGATGELFFGEGSRLTVL.

V usage is TRBV7-9 and J usage is TRBJ2-3, with D perhaps matching TRBD2 (5 bases). The ends were cut back, 5 bases at V and 3 bases at J, with 15 bases in the middle. Germline CDR1 is SEHNR and CDR2 is FQNEAQ (reference sequence). The CDR3 has 15 residues. The CDR3 nucleotides read TGTGCCAGCAGCCCGCGTGAGGGTAGGACAGATACGCAGTATTTT. As protein: CASSPREGRTDTQYF.

The J gene is TRBJ2-3, the V gene TRBV3-1; TRBD2 matches at 9 bases. Trimming at V came to 5 bases and at J to 4 bases, leaving 10 bases not matched to a gene. CDR3 length equals 16 residues. The germline gives CDR1 LGHDT, CDR2 YNNKEL (reference sequence). The CDR3 region has the DNA TGTGCCAGCAGCGACCTTTGGCGGGAGGGTGCAGATACGCAGTATTTT. This translates into CASSDLWREGADTQYF.

V and J are TRBV6-2 or TRBV6-3 and TRBJ2-1, with 9 bases matching TRBD2. V lost 6 bases and J lost 8; bases outside the gene matches: 8. This CDR3 is built from 14 residues. Germline CDR1 and CDR2: MNHEY and SVGEGT. Here the CDR3 reads CASSRGSGGHEQFF. Here the CDR3 DNA reads TGTGCCAGCAGCAGAGGTAGCGGGGGACATGAGCAGTTCTTC.

CDR3 loop: CASSVATGQDRSEQFF. For the CDR3, the DNA is TGTGCCAGCAGCGTAGCGACGGGCCAGGACAGGTCTGAGCAGTTCTTC. The chain employs TRBV9 and TRBJ2-1, with 7 bases fitting TRBD1. Germline trimming cut 0 bases from V and 9 bases from J; bases unmatched to any gene: 12. Germline assignment: CDR1 SGDLS and CDR2 YYNGEE. This CDR3 contains 16 residues.

This clonotype was picked up many times. The rearrangement uses TRBV6-2 or TRBV6-3 and TRBJ1-2; perhaps TRBD1 as D (5 bases). V was pared by 6 bases and J by 1 base, with 33 bases between. There are 21 residues in the CDR3. The germline gives CDR1 MNHEY, CDR2 SVGEGT. The CDR3: CASSFRPSRGRDIYVNYGYTF. CDR3 DNA sequence: TGTGCCAGCAGCTTCCGGCCGTCGAGGGGCCGCGACATTTACGTTAACTATGGCTACACCTTC.

In DNA form, the CDR3 reads TGTGCCAGCAGTCCCGGACTGAGGCAGCCCCAGCATTTT. Translating gives CASSPGLRQPQHF. V is TRBV5-5 and J is TRBJ1-5; D remains ambiguous. The CDR3 has 13 amino acids. In germline, CDR1 is SGHKS, CDR2 YYEKEE (reference sequence). V was clipped by 5 bases and J by 7 bases, with 13 bases between them.

A few counts support this clonotype. The chain recombines TRBV20-1 with TRBJ2-1; the match to TRBD2 covers 8 bases. The CDR3 runs 15 residues. Germline V gene sequence: CDR1 DFQATT, CDR2 SNEGSKA (reference sequence). V lost 2 bases, J lost 6 bases, and 9 bases stayed unmatched. As DNA, the CDR3 is TGCAGTGCTAGATCTACTAGCGGTCACCGCAATGAGCAGTTCTTC. Protein: CSARSTSGHRNEQFF.